The present T cell receptor (beta chain) was sequenced within a study of CD8 T cells in cerebrospinal fluid in Alzheimer's disease. Participants were all in good physical condition and free of acute infection. By frequency, this clonotype is large. CSF cells were profiled by 10X single-cell V(D)J and 5' expression. Following a re-call of the 10x single-cell sequencing reads, TCRdb has one entry per CDR3 protein and lacks DNA. The sample table sets out approximately 540 distinct CDR3 sequences. The clonotype comes from a human donor with Parkinson's disease. Source material: cerebrospinal fluid.

The CDR3 region is CASSLGASTDTQYF. The rearrangement links TRBV7-2 to TRBJ2-3. CDR1 and CDR2 (germline): SGHTA, FQGNSA. This CDR3 spans 14 amino acids.